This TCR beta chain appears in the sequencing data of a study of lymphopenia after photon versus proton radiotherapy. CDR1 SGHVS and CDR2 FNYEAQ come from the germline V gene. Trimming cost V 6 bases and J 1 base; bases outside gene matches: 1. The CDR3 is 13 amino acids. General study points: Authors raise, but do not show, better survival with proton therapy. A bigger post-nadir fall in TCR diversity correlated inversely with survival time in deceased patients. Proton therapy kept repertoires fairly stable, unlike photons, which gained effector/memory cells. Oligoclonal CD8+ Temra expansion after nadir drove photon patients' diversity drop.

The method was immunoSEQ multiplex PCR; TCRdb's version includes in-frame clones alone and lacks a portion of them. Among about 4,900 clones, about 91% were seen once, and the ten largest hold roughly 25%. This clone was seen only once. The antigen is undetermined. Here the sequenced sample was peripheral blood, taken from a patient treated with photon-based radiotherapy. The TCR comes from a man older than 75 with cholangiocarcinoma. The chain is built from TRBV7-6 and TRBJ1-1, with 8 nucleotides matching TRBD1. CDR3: CASRQGENTEAFF. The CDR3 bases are TGTGCCAGCAGACAGGGGGAGAACACTGAAGCTTTCTTT. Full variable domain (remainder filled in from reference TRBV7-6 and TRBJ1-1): GAGVSQSPRYKVTKRGQDVALRCDPISGHVSLYWYRQALGQGPEFLTYFNYEAQQDKSGLPNDRFSAERPEGSISTLTIQRTEQRDSAMYRCASRQGENTEAFFGQGTRLTVV.